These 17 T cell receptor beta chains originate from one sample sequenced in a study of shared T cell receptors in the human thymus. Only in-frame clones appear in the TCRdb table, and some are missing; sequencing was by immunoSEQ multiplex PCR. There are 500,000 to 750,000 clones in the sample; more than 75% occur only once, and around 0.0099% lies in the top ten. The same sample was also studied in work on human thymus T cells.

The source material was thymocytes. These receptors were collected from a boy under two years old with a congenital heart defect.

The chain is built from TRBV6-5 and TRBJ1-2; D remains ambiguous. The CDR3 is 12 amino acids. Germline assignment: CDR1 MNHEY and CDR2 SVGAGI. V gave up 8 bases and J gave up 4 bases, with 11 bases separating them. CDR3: CASGTGFYGYTF. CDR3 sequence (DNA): TGTGCCAGCGGAACCGGGTTCTATGGCTACACCTTC.

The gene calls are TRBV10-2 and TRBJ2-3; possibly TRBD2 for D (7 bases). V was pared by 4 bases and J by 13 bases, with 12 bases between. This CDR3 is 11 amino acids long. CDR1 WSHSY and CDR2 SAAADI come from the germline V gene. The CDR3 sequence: CASSGGGEKYF. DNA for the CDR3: TGCGCCAGCAGTGGAGGGGGGGAAAAGTATTTT.

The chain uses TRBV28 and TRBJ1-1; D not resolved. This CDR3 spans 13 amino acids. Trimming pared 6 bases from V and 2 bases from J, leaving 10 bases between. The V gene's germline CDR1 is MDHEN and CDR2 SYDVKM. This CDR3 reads CASRAETNTEAFF. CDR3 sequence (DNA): TGTGCCAGCAGGGCGGAGACCAACACTGAAGCTTTCTTT.

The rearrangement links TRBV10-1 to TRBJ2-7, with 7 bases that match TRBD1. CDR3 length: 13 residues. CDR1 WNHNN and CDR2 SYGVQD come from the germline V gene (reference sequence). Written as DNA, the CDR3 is TGCGCAACCTCCGGGACAGCCACCTACGAGCAGTACTTC. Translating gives CATSGTATYEQYF.

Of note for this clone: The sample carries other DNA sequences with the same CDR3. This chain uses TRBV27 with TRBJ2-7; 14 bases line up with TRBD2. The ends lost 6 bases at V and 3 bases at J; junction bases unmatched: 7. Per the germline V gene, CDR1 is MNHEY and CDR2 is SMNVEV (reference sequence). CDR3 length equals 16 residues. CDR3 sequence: CASSPEGTSGSYEQYF. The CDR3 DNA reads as TGTGCCAGCAGCCCTGAAGGGACTAGCGGGAGCTACGAGCAGTACTTC.

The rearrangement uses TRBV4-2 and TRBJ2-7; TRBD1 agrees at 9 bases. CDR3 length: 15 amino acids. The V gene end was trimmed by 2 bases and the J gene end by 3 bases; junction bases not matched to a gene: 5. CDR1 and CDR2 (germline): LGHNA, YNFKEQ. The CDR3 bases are TGTGCCAGCAGCCAACGACAGGGGGTCTTCTACGAGCAGTACTTC. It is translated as CASSQRQGVFYEQYF.

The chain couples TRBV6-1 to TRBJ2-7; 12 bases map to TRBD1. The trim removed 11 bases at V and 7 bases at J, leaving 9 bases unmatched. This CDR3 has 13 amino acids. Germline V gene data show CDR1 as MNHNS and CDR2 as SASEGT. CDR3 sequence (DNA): TGTGCCCACGGGGGACAGGGGGCAAAAGAGCAGTACTTC. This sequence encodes CAHGGQGAKEQYF.

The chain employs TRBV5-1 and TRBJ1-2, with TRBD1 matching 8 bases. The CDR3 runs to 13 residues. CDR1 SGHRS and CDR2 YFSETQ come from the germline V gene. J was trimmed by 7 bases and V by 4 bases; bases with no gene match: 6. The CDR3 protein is CASSAGQGVGYTF. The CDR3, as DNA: TGCGCCAGCAGCGCCGGACAGGGAGTTGGCTACACCTTC.

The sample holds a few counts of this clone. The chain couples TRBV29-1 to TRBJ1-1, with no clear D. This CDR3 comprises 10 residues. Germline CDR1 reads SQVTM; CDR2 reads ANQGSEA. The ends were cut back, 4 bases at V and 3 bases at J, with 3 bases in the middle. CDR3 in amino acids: CSVVYTEAFF. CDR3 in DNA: TGCAGCGTTGTCTACACTGAAGCTTTCTTT.

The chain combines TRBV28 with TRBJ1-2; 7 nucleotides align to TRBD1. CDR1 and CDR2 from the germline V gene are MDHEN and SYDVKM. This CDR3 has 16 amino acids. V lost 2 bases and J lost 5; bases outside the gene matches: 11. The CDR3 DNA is TGTGCCAGCAGTTTACCCGCTCGGGACAGCGCTTATGGCTACACCTTC. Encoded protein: CASSLPARDSAYGYTF.

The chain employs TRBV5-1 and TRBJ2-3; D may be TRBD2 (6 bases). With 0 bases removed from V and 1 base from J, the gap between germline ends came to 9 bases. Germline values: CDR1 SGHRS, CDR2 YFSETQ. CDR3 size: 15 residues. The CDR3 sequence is CASSLGTKCTDTQYF. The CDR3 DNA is TGCGCCAGCAGCTTGGGGACTAAGTGCACAGATACGCAGTATTTT.

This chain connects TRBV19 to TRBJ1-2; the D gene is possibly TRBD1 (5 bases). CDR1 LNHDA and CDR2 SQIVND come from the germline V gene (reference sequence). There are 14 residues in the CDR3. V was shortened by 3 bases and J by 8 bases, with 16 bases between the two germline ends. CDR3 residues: CASSISGTPDGYTF. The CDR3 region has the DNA TGTGCCAGTAGTATCTCCGGGACTCCGGACGGCTACACCTTC.

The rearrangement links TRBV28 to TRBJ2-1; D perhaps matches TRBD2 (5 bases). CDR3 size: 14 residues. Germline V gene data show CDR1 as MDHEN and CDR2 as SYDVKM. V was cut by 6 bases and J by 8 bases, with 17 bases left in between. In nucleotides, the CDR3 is TGTGCCAGCAGCCTATTTTCGGGAAGGCATGAGCAGTTCTTC. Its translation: CASSLFSGRHEQFF.

The DNA of the CDR3 is TGTGCCAGCCACCCAGGCGCAGCCCAAGAGACCCAGTACTTC. Protein product: CASHPGAAQETQYF. The chain uses TRBV2 and TRBJ2-5; D gene unclear. V was trimmed by 8 bases and J by 1 base, leaving 14 bases between them. The germline V gene has CDR1 SNHLY and CDR2 FYNNEI. CDR3 length equals 14 residues.

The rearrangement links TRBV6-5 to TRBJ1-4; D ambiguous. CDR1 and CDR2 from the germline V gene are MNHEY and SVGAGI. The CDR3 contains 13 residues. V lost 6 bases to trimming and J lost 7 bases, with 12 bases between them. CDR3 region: CASSGGRREKLFF. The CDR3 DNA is TGTGCCAGCAGCGGAGGACGGCGTGAAAAACTGTTTTTT.

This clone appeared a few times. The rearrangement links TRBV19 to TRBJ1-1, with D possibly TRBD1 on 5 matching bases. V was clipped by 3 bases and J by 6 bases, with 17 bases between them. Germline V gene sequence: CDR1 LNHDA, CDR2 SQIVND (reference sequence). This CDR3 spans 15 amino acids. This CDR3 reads CASSIVLGDYAEAFF. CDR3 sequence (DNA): TGTGCCAGTAGTATTGTTCTAGGGGATTACGCTGAAGCTTTCTTT.

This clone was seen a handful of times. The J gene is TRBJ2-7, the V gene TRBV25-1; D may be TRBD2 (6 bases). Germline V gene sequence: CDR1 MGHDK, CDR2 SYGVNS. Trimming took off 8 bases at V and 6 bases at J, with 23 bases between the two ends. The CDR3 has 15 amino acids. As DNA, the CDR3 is TGTGCCAGCCAACACAGCGGGCCTCTAGCCGGCGAGCAGTACTTC. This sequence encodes CASQHSGPLAGEQYF.